The 9 T cell receptor beta chains below all came from one sample that was sequenced in a study of blood T cell repertoires in COVID-19. The data were produced by immunoSEQ multiplex PCR, yet TCRdb's version contains in-frame clones alone and is incomplete. This table has 65,000 to 70,000 clones, around 88% appearing once. The sequencing sample was made of peripheral blood. These receptors all come from a woman at least 80 years old with acute or convalescent COVID-19.

The chain combines TRBV28 with TRBJ2-7, with 8 bases identical to TRBD1. Unmatched junction bases numbered 10, after V lost 8 bases and J lost 4 bases. There are 14 residues in the CDR3. From germline, CDR1 is MDHEN and CDR2 SYDVKM. The CDR3 region has the DNA TGTGCCAGCGGCACAGGGGGGAGTAGGTACGAGCAGTACTTC. It yields the protein CASGTGGSRYEQYF.

The chain recombines TRBV3-1 (or the pseudogene TRBV3-2) with TRBJ1-4; possible D gene TRBD1, 5 bases. Looked up from germline, CDR1 is LGHDT and CDR2 is YNNKEL (reference sequence). This CDR3 is built from 15 residues. Trimming left V 4 bases short and J 8 bases short, with 17 bases between. CDR3 region: CASSRFGREAEKLFF. The CDR3 coding sequence is TGTGCCAGCAGCCGATTCGGCAGGGAGGCGGAAAAACTGTTTTTT.

The chain links TRBV21-1 to TRBJ1-1; the D call TRBD1 from the table was never checked on the DNA. TRBV21-1 is reported as a pseudogene. The CDR3 runs to 15 residues. In DNA form, the CDR3 reads TGTGCCAGCCCCCCTTTCAGTATCCTGAACACTGAAGCTTTCTTT. It encodes CASPPFSILNTEAFF.

The J gene is TRBJ2-2, the V gene TRBV28, with 13 nucleotides matching TRBD2. V shed 2 bases, J shed 2 bases, and the junction held 5 bases outside the gene matches. The CDR3 contains 18 residues. Germline V gene sequence: CDR1 MDHEN, CDR2 SYDVKM. The CDR3 DNA sequence: TGTGCCAGCAGTTTAACTAGCGGGGGGGCGAGAAACACCGGGGAGCTGTTTTTT. It encodes CASSLTSGGARNTGELFF.

This clone was seen once. The chain has TRBV5-8 and TRBJ1-1; weak D call: TRBD1 (5 bases). This CDR3 has 15 amino acids. Germline V lookup: CDR1 SGHTS, CDR2 YDEGEE. V was clipped by 1 base and J by 0 bases, with 10 bases between them. The CDR3 reads CASSLSGVLNTEAFF. The DNA for the CDR3 is TGTGCCAGCAGCTTGTCGGGGGTTCTGAACACTGAAGCTTTCTTT. Filled out from reference TRBV5-8 and TRBJ1-1, the complete variable domain reads EAGVTQSPTHLIKTRGQQATLRCSPISGHTSVYWYQQALGLGLQFLLWYDEGEERNRGNFPPRFSGRQFPNYSSELNVNALELEDSALYLCASSLSGVLNTEAFFGQGTRLTVV.

The J gene is TRBJ1-1, the V gene TRBV24-1, with TRBD1 matching 7 bases. This CDR3 comprises 13 residues. Trimming took 3 bases from V and 6 from J; bases not matched to a gene: 3. Germline V gene sequence: CDR1 KGHDR, CDR2 SFDVKD. CDR3 amino acids: CATSDAGTAEAFF. CDR3 coding DNA: TGTGCCACCAGTGATGCCGGGACAGCTGAAGCTTTCTTT.

This sequence joins TRBV6-5 and TRBJ2-7; tentative D call: TRBD2 (6 bases). The length of the CDR3 is 15 residues. V shed 2 bases and J shed 5 bases, with 16 bases lying between them. CDR1 and CDR2 from the germline V gene are MNHEY and SVGAGI. CDR3 region: CASSYRLTSQDEQYF. CDR3 DNA: TGTGCCAGCAGTTACCGACTTACTAGCCAAGACGAGCAGTACTTC.

This clone was recorded once. The chain uses TRBV19 and TRBJ2-3, with 9 bases identical to TRBD1. The CDR3 spans 15 residues. J lost 7 bases, V lost 7 bases, and 12 bases had no gene match. Germline CDR1 is LNHDA and CDR2 is SQIVND (reference sequence). CDR3 region: CASTPGGQGVNTQYF. Here the CDR3 DNA reads TGTGCCAGTACCCCCGGGGGACAGGGTGTCAATACGCAGTATTTT.

The gene calls are TRBV30 and TRBJ2-3, with 7 bases that match TRBD2. CDR1 and CDR2 from the germline V gene are GTSNPN and SVGIG (reference sequence). Trimming cost V 2 bases and J 3 bases; bases outside gene matches: 5. This CDR3 spans 14 amino acids. CDR3 in DNA: TGTGCCTGGAGTCGCGCGGGAGTGACAGATACGCAGTATTTT. It yields the protein CAWSRAGVTDTQYF.